These T cell receptor beta chains were read from a single sample in a study of tumor-infiltrating lymphocytes in primary liver carcinoma. TCRdb independently ran MiXCR on the multiplex PCR reads; one entry per CDR3 protein. The sample carries around 54,000 distinct CDR3 sequences, 70% to 80% recorded once. Sequencing used liver tumor tissue from sampling region 2. These receptors were taken from a man aged 40-55 years with primary liver carcinoma and hepatitis B virus infection. Each CDR3 is given with its conserved first and last residue. D genes are given only for firm matches. The size field is filled for only some rows; it gives once, few, many or a size class.

CDR3 length | J gene | V gene | clone size | D gene | CDR3 DNA | CDR3 protein
17 | TRBJ2-1 | TRBV11-1 | - | TRBD2 | TGTGACAGCGGCCTGGGACTAGCGGGAGAAGTTGACGATGAGCAGTTCTTC | CDSGLGLAGEVDDEQFF
15 | TRBJ2-1 | TRBV29-1 | - | - | TGCAGGGTGGGACCTCCTTCCAACTCCTACAATGAGCAGTTCTTC | CRVGPPSNSYNEQFF
16 | TRBJ1-6 | TRBV6-1 | - | - | TGTGCCAGTAGTGAACTCTGGGCAGGCTTAGATTTACCCCTCCACTTT | CASSELWAGLDLPLHF
20 | TRBJ2-3 | TRBV30 | many | TRBD2 | TGTGCCTGGAGTCCCCAACTGGGTAGCGGGTTGCCCGTTTCCCCAGATACGCAGTATTTT | CAWSPQLGSGLPVSPDTQYF
13 | TRBJ1-2 | TRBV4-1 | - | - | TGCGCCAGCAGCGAGACAATTAACCATGGCTACACCTTC | CASSETINHGYTF
12 | TRBJ2-1 | TRBV6-5 | - | - | TGTACCAGCCGGGACTTCTACAATAAGCAGTTCTTC | CTSRDFYNKQFF
15 | TRBJ1-1 | TRBV4-1 | - | - | TGCGCCAGCAGCCAAGGTCTTAATATGAACAATGAAGCTTTCTTT | CASSQGLNMNNEAFF
14 | TRBJ2-3 | TRBV11-2 | few | - | TGTGCCAGTAGCCCGGGCTCCCAGTCAGATACACAGTATTTT | CASSPGSQSDTQYF
13 | TRBJ1-4 | TRBV29-1 | few | - | TGCAGCGTCGAGGAGGACAGTAGTGAAAAACTGTTTTTT | CSVEEDSSEKLFF
14 | TRBJ1-2 | TRBV18 | - | - | TGTGCCAGCTCACCAACAGGGCGCCAGGGTGGCTACACCTTC | CASSPTGRQGGYTF
11 | TRBJ2-7 | TRBV7-2 | few | - | TGTGCCAGCAGCTTATCTAACGAGCAGTACTTC | CASSLSNEQYF
13 | TRBJ2-1 | TRBV24-1 | many | - | TGTGCCACCGCCCGTGGGTCTAACAATGAGCAGTTCTTC | CATARGSNNEQFF
14 | TRBJ2-1 | TRBV2 | - | - | TGTGCCAGCAGTGAAGCGGTACCCACGATCCAGCAGTTCTTC | CASSEAVPTIQQFF
16 | TRBJ1-2 | TRBV6-1 | - | - | TGTGCCAGCAGTGAAAGGGTGGATATAGGGGATCATGGCTACACTTTC | CASSERVDIGDHGYTF
16 | TRBJ2-1 | TRBV6-6 | many | TRBD2 | TGTGCCAGCAGTTCCACATATGACCTAGCGGGGAATGAGCAGTTCTTC | CASSSTYDLAGNEQFF
15 | TRBJ2-3 | TRBV5-6 | many | TRBD2 | TGTGCCAGCAGCTTGGCGGGAGGACCCACAGATACGCAGTATTTT | CASSLAGGPTDTQYF
11 | TRBJ2-1 | TRBV13 | - | - | TGTGCCAGCAGCTTAAGGGACTTGTACTTCTTC | CASSLRDLYFF
13 | TRBJ2-1 | TRBV19 | - | - | TGTGCCAGTAGTTCCCAGGGGTACAATAAGCAGTTCTTC | CASSSQGYNKQFF
16 | TRBJ2-2 | TRBV11-1 | - | - | TGTGCCAGCATCTTACTCCCTGGGCGCGACACCGGGAAGCTGTTTTTT | CASILLPGRDTGKLFF
14 | TRBJ1-1 | TRBV28 | - | - | TGTGCCAGCAATTTAGGCACGGATTACACTGAAGCTTTCTTT | CASNLGTDYTEAFF
14 | TRBJ2-7 | TRBV6-5 | - | TRBD2 | TGTGCCAGCGGTCCCCACGGGGGGGATAGCGAGCAGTACTTC | CASGPHGGDSEQYF
13 | TRBJ2-7 | TRBV6-5 | many | - | TGTGCCAGCAGTTACTCGAGCCTCTACGAGCAGTACTTC | CASSYSSLYEQYF
16 | TRBJ2-1 | TRBV5-4 | - | - | TGTGTCAGCAGCGCCAAGGGGGGGACCGTCTACAATGAGCAGTTCTTC | CVSSAKGGTVYNEQFF
14 | TRBJ2-3 | TRBV6-5 | many | - | TGTGCCAGCAGTTTGGAGGGGTCACACGGTACGCAGTATTTT | CASSLEGSHGTQYF
13 | TRBJ2-7 | TRBV30 | many | TRBD2 | TGTGCCTGGTCCGGGGGGCTAGCGGGTATTCAGTACTTC | CAWSGGLAGIQYF
15 | TRBJ2-7 | TRBV5-1 | - | TRBD2 | TGCGCCAACAGCGAGACTAGCGGGGGTGTCTACGAGCGGTACTTC | CANSETSGGVYERYF
15 | TRBJ1-2 | TRBV29-1 | - | - | TGCAGCGTAACCGGGACATGGGGCGCTGCCTATGGCTACACCTTC | CSVTGTWGAAYGYTF
15 | TRBJ1-5 | TRBV11-3 | once | - | TGTGCCTGCAGCTTAGATCTGGGGGTGGCTCAGGCCCAGCATTTT | CACSLDLGVAQAQHF
14 | TRBJ2-3 | TRBV10-3 | once | - | TGTGCCATCGGTGGTAGGGCGGGCACAGATACGCAGTATTTT | CAIGGRAGTDTQYF
15 | TRBJ2-7 | TRBV4-1 | many | TRBD1 | TGCGCCAGCAGCCAAGATTACAGGGGGATATACGAGCAGTACTTC | CASSQDYRGIYEQYF
13 | TRBJ2-7 | TRBV7-9 | - | - | TGTGCCAACAGCTTAGCTAATACCTACGAGCAGTACTTC | CANSLANTYEQYF
14 | TRBJ2-7 | TRBV6-5 | - | - | TGTGCCAGTACTGAGACGGGTGGAGCCTACGAGCAGTACTTC | CASTETGGAYEQYF
14 | TRBJ1-1 | TRBV5-5 | few | - | TGTGCCAGCAGTCTTACAGGGTTTTCCCCTGAAGCTTTCTTT | CASSLTGFSPEAFF
14 | TRBJ2-2 | TRBV29-1 | many | TRBD2 | TGCAGCGTTCCCAACGGACTAGCCCGGGGGGAGCTGTTTTTT | CSVPNGLARGELFF
15 | TRBJ2-3 | TRBV6-5 | many | - | TGTGCCAGCAGCCAAGCAGGTTTTGGGACAGATACGCAGTATTTT | CASSQAGFGTDTQYF
14 | TRBJ1-2 | TRBV4-1 | - | - | TGTGCCAGCAGCCTAACCCATGGGATTGAGAGCTACACCTTC | CASSLTHGIESYTF
14 | TRBJ1-4 | TRBV20-1 | few | TRBD1 | TGCAGTGCTAGTATGGTAGGGGGCGAAGAAAAACTGTTTTTT | CSASMVGGEEKLFF
16 | TRBJ2-3 | TRBV12-3/TRBV12-4 | - | - | TGTGCCAGCAGTTCACGAACGGGCGGACCCACAGATACGCAAAATTTT | CASSSRTGGPTDTQNF
16 | TRBJ2-1 | TRBV4-1 | - | TRBD2 | TGCACCAGCAGCCAAGCCGGGACTAGCGTCCACAATGAGCAGTTCTTC | CTSSQAGTSVHNEQFF
15 | TRBJ2-2 | TRBV5-4 | - | - | TGTGCCAACAGCCTCGCGGGGGCGGGAACCGGGGAGCTGTTTTTT | CANSLAGAGTGELFF
17 | TRBJ2-7 | TRBV11-2 | - | - | TGTGCCAGCATCTTAGACTTAGGGACACCCAGCTCCTATGAGCAGTACTTC | CASILDLGTPSSYEQYF
15 | TRBJ2-3 | TRBV5-1 | - | TRBD2 | TGCGCCAACGGCTTGGCTAGCGGGAGTACAGATACGCTGTATTTT | CANGLASGSTDTLYF
14 | TRBJ2-1 | TRBV12-3/TRBV12-4 | - | - | TGTGCCAACAGTATTACCGGGACTTCCGATGAGCGGTACTTC | CANSITGTSDERYF
12 | TRBJ2-3 | TRBV5-4 | - | - | TGTGGCAGCAGCTTGGAAGACGATACGCATTATTTT | CGSSLEDDTHYF
13 | TRBJ1-1 | TRBV29-1 | - | - | TGCAACGTTGGAAAGGGAACGAATATTGAAGCTTTCTTT | CNVGKGTNIEAFF